This is a list of T cell receptor beta chains from one sample in a study of blood T cells in healthy people across ages. TCRdb passed the 5' RACE reads through MiXCR, listing each CDR3 protein once. The table shows about 2 million distinct CDR3 sequences, with around half occurring only once. The sample consisted of blood. The source of these receptors is a woman in her forties in good health. The CDR3 runs from the conserved cysteine through the conserved F or W. Each record gives: V gene, J gene, D gene, clone size, CDR3 protein. The D gene is left open where the match is weak. A clone size is listed for some rows: how often the clone was seen (once, few, many), or a class if it is expanded.

>TRBV5-5|TRBJ1-2|.|.
CASSFSRNEGYGYTF
>TRBV6-2/TRBV6-3|TRBJ2-4|TRBD1|few
CASSGTQGTGGYQAKNIQYF
>TRBV7-3|TRBJ2-1|TRBD1|.
CASSLMTGHRFF
>TRBV13|TRBJ1-6|.|.
CASSFLTPYNSPLHF
>TRBV20-1|TRBJ1-2|.|.
CSAREALMNGYTF
>TRBV12-3/TRBV12-4|TRBJ2-1|.|once
CASSLWGSFSYNEQFF
>TRBV14|TRBJ1-1|.|.
CASTAQAGTEAFF
>TRBV5-6|TRBJ1-2|.|.
CASSSPGRDSPYGYTF
>TRBV27|TRBJ2-3|TRBD1|.
CASSPQTTGITDTQYF
>TRBV7-9|TRBJ1-1|.|few
CASSLVIRGEAFF
>TRBV12-3/TRBV12-4|TRBJ2-7|TRBD1|few
CASSYSRTGGIYEQYF
>TRBV29-1|TRBJ2-1|.|.
CSVVYSGQFF
>TRBV7-2|TRBJ2-1|TRBD2|.
CASSGGREGSYNEQFF
>TRBV11-2|TRBJ2-6|.|.
CARSNTGANVLTF
>TRBV28|TRBJ2-1|TRBD2|few
CASRFGTGGSYNEQFF
>TRBV20-1|.|.|.
CSARSSGFYEQYF
>TRBV10-3|TRBJ2-7|TRBD1|.
CAISEGLGQGGDASLQRSPYEQYF
>TRBV28|TRBJ1-2|.|few
CASSSPTGPYGYTF
>TRBV10-3|TRBJ2-1|TRBD2|.
CAISDGTSGEKGEQFF
>TRBV6-6|TRBJ2-1|.|few
CASSYLHEQFF
>TRBV18|TRBJ2-5|.|.
CASSDGMVRQETQYF
>TRBV4-3|TRBJ2-7|.|.
CASRQGVRAPYEQYF
>TRBV19|TRBJ2-1|TRBD1|.
CASTRGQGVNEQFF
>TRBV7-2|TRBJ2-6|.|many
CASSLVGPGANVLTF
>TRBV28|TRBJ2-7|.|.
CASSPRVAASYEQYF
>TRBV4-3|TRBJ2-7|.|few
CASSHQEAGANEQYF